This T cell receptor beta chain emerged from a study of blood T cell repertoires in COVID-19. Here immunoSEQ multiplex PCR was the method, and the copy in TCRdb shows in-frame clones only, minus some. The data show about 36,000 clones, about 90% seen once. V shed 4 bases and J shed 7 bases, with 21 bases lying between them. Germline-derived CDR1 and CDR2 are SGHRS and YFSETQ. The CDR3 contains 16 residues. The source of this sequence is a man in his fifties or sixties with acute or convalescent COVID-19. The chain has TRBV5-1 and TRBJ2-1; weak D call: TRBD1 (6 bases). Sequences were obtained from peripheral blood. The chain's CDR3 is CASSPVEQGRWNEQFF. Written as DNA, the CDR3 is TGCGCCAGCAGCCCTGTAGAACAGGGTCGATGGAATGAGCAGTTCTTC.